Included here is one TCR beta chain sequence, with context. The data are from a study of T cell responses to AZD1222 COVID-19 vaccine. Libraries were prepared by immunoSEQ multiplex PCR; TCRdb keeps only in-frame clonotypes and omits some of them. This sample has 130,000 to 150,000 clones, with about 86% found just once. The CDR3 loop spans 16 amino acids. The germline V gene has CDR1 SEHNR and CDR2 FQNEAQ (reference sequence). Trimming pared 6 bases from V and 0 bases from J, leaving 15 bases between. This clonotype originated in an adult who received the AZD1222 COVID-19 vaccine. V and J are TRBV7-9 and TRBJ2-1; D gene ambiguous. Sequencing used peripheral blood, obtained 28 days after the second AZD1222 dose. The DNA of the CDR3 is TGTGCCAGCAGGCCCCCGAAGGGCTTCTCCTACAATGAGCAGTTCTTC. It encodes CASRPPKGFSYNEQFF. The full variable domain, with the rest looked up from reference TRBV7-9 and TRBJ2-1, is DTGVSQNPRHKITKRGQNVTFRCDPISEHNRLYWYRQTLGQGPEFLTYFQNEAQLEKSRLLSDRFSAERPKGSFSTLEIQRTEQGDSAMYLCASRPPKGFSYNEQFFGPGTRLTVL.